This passage covers 30 T cell receptor beta chains from one sample sequenced in a study of Ad26.COV2.S vaccination and SARS-CoV-2 variants. This table comes from immunoSEQ multiplex PCR, and its TCRdb copy is limited to in-frame clones, with some not included. The repertoire holds 200,000 to 300,000 clones, with approximately 88% as singletons. Stated treatment: around 19 received Ad26.COV2.S at low or high dose, single or two shots; about 5 received placebo; per-sample allocation not given. The investigators took samples on day 63 after the first vaccine or placebo injection. The sample consisted of peripheral blood, taken in a trial of Ad26.COV2.S vaccine versus placebo. The receptors come from a person between 18 and 65 years old who received the Ad26.COV2.S COVID-19 vaccine or a placebo.

This clone showed up just once. This rearrangement joins TRBV7-2 to TRBJ2-3; 7 positions match TRBD1. The germline gives CDR1 SGHTA, CDR2 FQGNSA. The CDR3 runs to 14 residues. With 6 bases clipped from V and 2 bases from J, the junction kept 5 bases outside the gene matches. The CDR3 bases are TGTGCCAGCAGACGTGGACAGGTCACAGATACGCAGTATTTT. The encoded protein is CASRRGQVTDTQYF.

The chain employs TRBV5-8 and TRBJ2-2, with D unclear. With 1 base removed from V and 1 base from J, the gap between germline ends came to 11 bases. The V gene's germline CDR1 is SGHTS and CDR2 YDEGEE. The CDR3 runs 16 residues. The CDR3 DNA sequence: TGTGCCAGCAGCTTGAAACGGGCTTTGAACACCGGGGAGCTGTTTTTT. Translation: CASSLKRALNTGELFF.

The rearrangement joins TRBV18 to TRBJ2-3; maybe TRBD1 (6 bases). The CDR3 has 16 residues. Trimming removed 6 bases at V and 0 bases at J, with 16 bases between. CDR1 KGHSH and CDR2 LQKENI come from the germline V gene. This CDR3 is CASSRVPGHSTDTQYF. The CDR3 DNA reads as TGTGCCAGCTCGCGCGTTCCGGGACATAGCACAGATACGCAGTATTTT.

The chain couples TRBV4-2 to TRBJ2-2, with D perhaps matching TRBD1 (6 bases). V was shortened by 1 base and J by 8 bases, with 17 bases between the two germline ends. Per the germline V gene, CDR1 is LGHNA and CDR2 is YNFKEQ. The CDR3 is 16 amino acids. The CDR3 sequence is CASSQAWGQRVGELFF. In nucleotides, the CDR3 is TGTGCCAGCAGCCAAGCGTGGGGGCAGCGAGTAGGGGAGCTGTTTTTT.

The rearrangement joins TRBV7-9 to TRBJ2-3; perhaps TRBD2 as D (6 bases). The CDR3 is made up of 16 amino acids. The germline V and J ends were trimmed by 1 base and 1 base, with 12 bases remaining between them. The V gene's germline CDR1 is SEHNR and CDR2 FQNEAQ (reference sequence). In DNA, the CDR3 is TGTGCCAGCAGCTTAGGCGGGGCAAGTCGCACAGATACGCAGTATTTT. It translates to CASSLGGASRTDTQYF.

The V call is TRBV5-4, the J call TRBJ2-1; possibly TRBD2 for D (5 bases). The germline gives CDR1 SGHNT, CDR2 YYREEE (reference sequence). This CDR3 region has 13 residues. V was pared by 0 bases and J by 5 bases, with 6 bases between. CDR3 nucleotides: TGTGCCAGCAGCTTGGGACTACACAATGAGCAGTTCTTC. It codes for CASSLGLHNEQFF.

CDR3 region: CASSSSLFREGQPQHF. The DNA for the CDR3 is TGTGCCAGCAGCTCGAGCCTATTCAGGGAAGGTCAGCCCCAGCATTTT. The chain uses TRBV11-3 and TRBJ1-5; TRBD1 is a possible D gene (5 bases). Per germline, CDR1 SGHNT and CDR2 YENEEA. The V end lost 4 bases, the J end lost 6 bases, and 19 bases lay between the germline ends. The CDR3 has 16 amino acids.

The chain joins TRBV4-1 to TRBJ2-7; D not certain. Germline CDR1 and CDR2: MGHRA and YSYEKL. Trimming removed 0 bases at V and 5 bases at J, with 5 bases between. CDR3 size: 12 residues. The CDR3 DNA reads TGCGCCAGCAGCCAAGATGAAGACGAGCAGTACTTC. Protein sequence: CASSQDEDEQYF.

The CDR3 sequence: CSVTGTGASGANVLTF. DNA for the CDR3: TGCAGCGTGACCGGGACAGGGGCCTCTGGGGCCAACGTCCTGACTTTC. V usage is TRBV29-1 and J usage is TRBJ2-6; 10 positions agree with TRBD1. The CDR3 extends over 16 amino acids. Trimming at V came to 6 bases and at J to 0 bases, leaving 5 bases not matched to a gene. CDR1 and CDR2 from the germline V gene are SQVTM and ANQGSEA.

The DNA for the CDR3 is TGCGCCAGCAGCCCAAGGGCGAGGGAGAGGACAGATACGCAGTATTTT. It codes for CASSPRARERTDTQYF. The rearrangement links TRBV4-3 to TRBJ2-3, with D possibly matching TRBD2 (5 bases). V lost 4 bases and J 3 bases, leaving 17 bases between the germline ends. The CDR3 has 16 residues. Germline CDR1 reads LGHNA; CDR2 reads YSLEER.

This clone was detected once. CDR3 coding DNA: TGTGCCAGCAGCTGGGGAACAGTGAACACCGGGGAGCTGTTTTTT. Amino acids: CASSWGTVNTGELFF. The J gene is TRBJ2-2, the V gene TRBV3-1 (or the pseudogene TRBV3-2); no firm D call. Deletions cut 5 bases from V and 1 base from J, with 11 bases between. CDR1 is LGHDT and CDR2 is YNNKEL in the germline V gene (reference sequence). This CDR3 is 15 amino acids long.

V gene TRBV7-6 combines with J gene TRBJ1-3; D is possibly TRBD1 (6 bases). CDR1 and CDR2 (germline): SGHVS, FNYEAQ. The ends were cut back, 2 bases at V and 0 bases at J, with 17 bases in the middle. This CDR3 contains 18 residues. The CDR3 here is CASSLIVPTGPSGNTIYF. In DNA form, the CDR3 reads TGTGCCAGCAGCTTAATCGTCCCCACAGGGCCCTCTGGAAACACCATATATTTT. The full variable domain, in which reference TRBV7-6 and TRBJ1-3 provide the parts outside the CDR3, is GAGVSQSPRYKVTKRGQDVALRCDPISGHVSLYWYRQALGQGPEFLTYFNYEAQQDKSGLPNDRFSAERPEGSISTLTIQRTEQRDSAMYRCASSLIVPTGPSGNTIYFGEGSWLTVV.

V usage is TRBV5-5 and J usage is TRBJ1-4; no definite D call. V was shortened by 0 bases and J by 7 bases, with 13 bases between the two germline ends. This CDR3 is built from 15 residues. Germline V gene lookup returns CDR1 SGHKS and CDR2 YYEKEE (reference sequence). The CDR3 reads CASSLGLQAGEKLFF. In nucleotides, the CDR3 is TGTGCCAGCAGCTTGGGTCTGCAGGCGGGTGAAAAACTGTTTTTT.

This chain links TRBV19 with TRBJ2-4, with D perhaps matching TRBD2 (7 bases). V lost 7 bases and J 5 bases, leaving 24 bases between the germline ends. Germline assignment: CDR1 LNHDA and CDR2 SQIVND (reference sequence). The CDR3 covers 17 residues. This chain's CDR3 is CASTGGGGPGRENIQYF. CDR3 bases: TGTGCCAGTACCGGAGGGGGGGGGCCCGGTCGCGAAAACATTCAGTACTTC.

Here the CDR3 reads CASSQDYGGTYEQYF. The CDR3 nucleotides are TGCGCCAGCAGCCAAGATTATGGGGGGACCTACGAGCAGTACTTC. The rearrangement links TRBV4-3 to TRBJ2-7; TRBD2 is a possible D gene (6 bases). The V gene lost 0 bases and the J gene lost 2 bases, with 11 bases spanning the gap. The germline CDR1 and CDR2 sequences are LGHNA and YSLEER. CDR3 size: 15 residues.

The chain employs TRBV9 and TRBJ1-5; D unresolved. Per the germline V gene, CDR1 is SGDLS and CDR2 is YYNGEE. V was pared by 0 bases and J by 3 bases, with 10 bases between. There are 15 residues in the CDR3. The CDR3 region is CASSVGGHPNQPQHF. The DNA for the CDR3 is TGTGCCAGCAGCGTAGGGGGTCACCCCAATCAGCCCCAGCATTTT.

A word on this clone: This sample includes further DNA sequences coding for the same CDR3. The rearrangement uses TRBV18 and TRBJ1-6, with TRBD1 matching 7 bases. The J segment lost 6 bases and the V segment lost 6 bases, leaving 5 bases of the junction unmatched. In germline, CDR1 is KGHSH, CDR2 LQKENI. This CDR3 spans 14 amino acids. The CDR3 DNA reads as TGTGCCAGCTCTCGACAGGGCGGTAATTCACCCCTCCACTTT. Protein product: CASSRQGGNSPLHF.

The rearrangement links TRBV25-1 to TRBJ2-2; TRBD1 matches 7 bases. V lost 6 bases to trimming and J lost 0 bases; unmatched junction nucleotides: 1. The CDR3 loop spans 14 amino acids. The germline CDR1 and CDR2 sequences are MGHDK and SYGVNS. The DNA of the CDR3 is TGTGCCAGCAGAGGGACAGCGAACACCGGGGAGCTGTTTTTT. Encoded protein: CASRGTANTGELFF.

This sequence joins TRBV7-3 and TRBJ2-3; the match to TRBD2 covers 11 bases. The CDR3 is made up of 19 amino acids. Germline V gene data show CDR1 as SGHTA and CDR2 as FQGTGA. The ends lost 0 bases at V and 6 bases at J; junction bases unmatched: 14. The CDR3 nucleotides read TGTGCCAGCAGCTTAACCGGGGGAGGACTAGCGGGCCTGCCGGATACGCAGTATTTT. Encoded protein: CASSLTGGGLAGLPDTQYF.

The rearrangement joins TRBV6-4 to TRBJ1-1; 7 nucleotides align to TRBD1. Germline lookup yields CDR1 MRHNA and CDR2 SNTAGT. The trim removed 4 bases at V and 2 bases at J, leaving 7 bases unmatched. The CDR3 is made up of 15 amino acids. The CDR3 here is CASSASDRANTEAFF. The CDR3 nucleotides are TGTGCCAGCAGTGCTTCCGACAGGGCCAACACTGAAGCTTTCTTT.

The V call is TRBV24-1, the J call TRBJ2-3; the D gene is possibly TRBD1 (6 bases). Looked up from germline, CDR1 is KGHDR and CDR2 is SFDVKD. The CDR3 has 14 amino acids. Trimming removed 5 bases from V and 6 bases from J, with 14 bases in between. The CDR3 bases are TGTGCCACCAGTGGGACCCCAAGGGGGGATACGCAGTATTTT. This gives the protein CATSGTPRGDTQYF.

This chain joins TRBV6-5 and TRBJ2-3, with 9 bases matching TRBD1. The CDR3 runs 13 residues. With V trimmed by 6 bases and J by 9 bases, 7 bases remained unmatched. Looked up from germline, CDR1 is MNHEY and CDR2 is SVGAGI. The CDR3 sequence: CASSRQGVSTQYF. The CDR3 DNA reads TGTGCCAGCAGCCGACAGGGGGTGAGCACGCAGTATTTT.

Worth noting for this clone: Additional DNA sequences in this sample encode the identical CDR3. The CDR3 is CASSPSGSTEAFF. The CDR3 DNA reads TGCGCCAGCAGCCCTAGCGGGAGCACTGAAGCTTTCTTT. J is TRBJ1-1 and V is TRBV5-1; D unresolved. V shed 4 bases and J shed 4 bases, with 11 bases lying between them. The CDR3 totals 13 residues. Germline-derived CDR1 and CDR2 are SGHRS and YFSETQ.

The genes are TRBV7-3 and TRBJ2-2; D might be TRBD2 (7 bases). V lost 5 bases and J 1 base, leaving 14 bases between the germline ends. Germline V gives CDR1 SGHTA, CDR2 FQGTGA. This CDR3 comprises 16 residues. As DNA, the CDR3 is TGTGCCAGCAGCCTAGGGGGACTAAAGAACACCGGGGAGCTGTTTTTT. Its translation is CASSLGGLKNTGELFF. The variable domain in full, with the rest retrieved from reference TRBV7-3 and TRBJ2-2, is GAGVSQTPSNKVTEKGKYVELRCDPISGHTALYWYRQSLGQGPEFLIYFQGTGAADDSGLPNDRFFAVRPEGSVSTLKIQRTERGDSAVYLCASSLGGLKNTGELFFGEGSRLTVL.

V gene TRBV6-5 combines with J gene TRBJ1-2; unclear D gene. The CDR3 length is 15 residues. Germline V CDR1 and CDR2: MNHEY, SVGAGI. Trimming took off 8 bases at V and 6 bases at J, with 22 bases between the two ends. The CDR3 here is CASLWAGTGSHGYTF. The CDR3 DNA follows: TGTGCCAGCCTATGGGCGGGTACGGGGTCGCATGGCTACACCTTC.

The chain is built from TRBV10-1 and TRBJ2-3, with 11 bases fitting TRBD2. The V gene's germline CDR1 is WNHNN and CDR2 SYGVQD (reference sequence). This CDR3 spans 16 amino acids. V shed 4 bases, J shed 6 bases, and the junction held 9 bases outside the gene matches. The CDR3 protein is CASSAVAGGLIDTQYF. CDR3 nucleotides: TGCGCCAGCAGTGCTGTAGCGGGGGGGCTGATCGATACGCAGTATTTT.

V and J are TRBV28 and TRBJ2-5; D remains unclear. Trimming left V 4 bases short and J 5 bases short, with 5 bases between. The length of the CDR3 is 11 residues. Germline lookup yields CDR1 MDHEN and CDR2 SYDVKM. The CDR3 DNA reads TGTGCCAGCAGTTCCCGGGAGACCCAGTACTTC. Protein product: CASSSRETQYF.

This sequence joins TRBV18 and TRBJ2-2, with 10 bases aligning to TRBD1. The V gene's germline CDR1 is KGHSH and CDR2 LQKENI. The V and J ends lost 0 bases and 2 bases, in that order; junction bases with no gene match: 0. CDR3 size: 16 residues. The DNA of the CDR3 is TGTGCCAGCTCACCACCGACAGGGGGCAACACCGGGGAGCTGTTTTTT. It codes for CASSPPTGGNTGELFF.

V is TRBV5-1 and J is TRBJ2-1, with TRBD2 matching 7 bases. Germline V gene lookup returns CDR1 SGHRS and CDR2 YFSETQ. The CDR3 sequence is 13 residues long. V trimming: 4 bases; J trimming: 8 bases; junction bases outside the gene matches: 6. CDR3 sequence (DNA): TGCGCCAGCAGCCTGCTGGGGGGGGATGAGCAGTTCTTC. Translated: CASSLLGGDEQFF.

This clone has only one observation. The V gene is TRBV9, the J gene TRBJ2-5; D ambiguous. The V gene's germline CDR1 is SGDLS and CDR2 YYNGEE. Trimming removed 3 bases from V and 5 bases from J, with 17 bases in between. The CDR3 spans 15 residues. CDR3 loop: CASSAGNLVTETQYF. The CDR3 nucleotides read TGTGCCAGCAGCGCAGGAAACCTCGTGACGGAGACCCAGTACTTC.